This TCR beta chain was found in a study of cytomegalovirus exposure and HLA in healthy donors. General study results and limits: Immune exposure information available was restricted to CMV serostatus. An analysis that was carried out later associated 15,000 to 20,000 TCR beta sequences with HLA alleles at 0.05 false discovery rate.

The PCR made use of 60 Vbeta and 13 Jbeta primers. Clones were sequenced by immunoSEQ multiplex PCR, and TCRdb holds only the in-frame ones, with some missing. The table records 150,000 to 200,000 clones, 84% of them present only once. Germline V gene data show CDR1 as MGHRA and CDR2 as YSYEKL. CDR3 length: 16 residues. V was pared by 3 bases and J by 2 bases, with 11 bases between. With respect to this clone: Its target is unknown.

The chain employs TRBV4-1 and TRBJ2-6; D is possibly TRBD2 (5 bases). The specimen was PBMCs. This receptor was obtained from a man younger than 35 in good health and CMV-seronegative. The CDR3, as DNA: TGCGCCAGCAGCCACCCCCCCGGGGCTGGGGCCAACGTCCTGACTTTC. It codes for CASSHPPGAGANVLTF.